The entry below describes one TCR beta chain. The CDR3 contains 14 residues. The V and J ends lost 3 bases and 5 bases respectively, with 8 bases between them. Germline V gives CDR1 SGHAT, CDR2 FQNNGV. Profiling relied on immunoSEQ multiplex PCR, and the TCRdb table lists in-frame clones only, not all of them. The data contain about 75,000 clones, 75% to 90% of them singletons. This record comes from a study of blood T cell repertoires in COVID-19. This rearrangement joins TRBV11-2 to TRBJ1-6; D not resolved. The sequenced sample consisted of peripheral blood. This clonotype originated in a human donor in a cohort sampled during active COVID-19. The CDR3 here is CASSFPGNNSPLHF. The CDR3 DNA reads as TGTGCCAGCAGCTTCCCGGGGAATAATTCACCCCTCCACTTT.